These 24 T cell receptor beta chains share one sample of origin, sequenced in a study of blood T cell repertoires in COVID-19. TCRdb's table, derived via immunoSEQ multiplex PCR, lists solely in-frame clones and lacks some. The sample records 200,000 to 250,000 clones, over 60% being singletons. Sequenced input: peripheral blood. Receptors originate from an older woman with acute or convalescent COVID-19.

This clone was observed once. The CDR3 sequence: CASRAGGKETQYF. The DNA for the CDR3 is TGCGCCAGCAGGGCAGGGGGCAAGGAGACCCAGTACTTC. The genes are TRBV5-1 and TRBJ2-5; 8 nucleotides match TRBD1. Germline V CDR1 and CDR2: SGHRS, YFSETQ. The J segment lost 5 bases and the V segment lost 5 bases, leaving 5 bases of the junction unmatched. This CDR3 comprises 13 residues.

This clone was recorded a few times. V and J are TRBV11-2 and TRBJ2-5, with 13 bases matching TRBD2. The V and J ends lost 5 bases and 5 bases, in that order; junction bases with no gene match: 8. The CDR3 extends over 16 amino acids. CDR1 SGHAT and CDR2 FQNNGV come from the germline V gene. The CDR3 here is CASSERTSGGGETQYF. Here the CDR3 DNA reads TGTGCCAGCAGCGAGAGGACTAGCGGGGGAGGGGAGACCCAGTACTTC.

This chain joins TRBV2 and TRBJ2-2, with a possible D match to TRBD1 (5 bases). The V end lost 6 bases, the J end lost 4 bases, and 9 bases lay between the germline ends. CDR1 and CDR2 (germline): SNHLY, FYNNEI. This CDR3 region has 13 residues. CDR3 nucleotide sequence: TGTGCCAGCAGACAGGATAGCACCGGGGAGCTGTTTTTT. This translates into CASRQDSTGELFF.

The V call is TRBV28, the J call TRBJ2-2, with D hard to call. V was clipped by 5 bases and J by 0 bases, with 4 bases between them. The germline CDR1 and CDR2 sequences are MDHEN and SYDVKM. The CDR3 has 13 amino acids. The CDR3 here is CASSLPNTGELFF. The CDR3 DNA follows: TGTGCCAGCAGTCTTCCGAACACCGGGGAGCTGTTTTTT.

This rearrangement joins TRBV7-2 to TRBJ1-6; D not certain. Germline V gene sequence: CDR1 SGHTA, CDR2 FQGNSA. The CDR3 contains 13 residues. Trimming took off 4 bases at V and 14 bases at J, with 15 bases between the two ends. CDR3 DNA sequence: TGTGCCAGCAGCTCAAACCGGTCTCCGTCCCTCCACTTT. Its translation is CASSSNRSPSLHF.

The rearrangement links TRBV5-1 to TRBJ2-5, with a possible D match to TRBD2 (6 bases). With 0 bases removed from V and 6 bases from J, the gap between germline ends came to 15 bases. Looked up from germline, CDR1 is SGHRS and CDR2 is YFSETQ. The CDR3 consists of 15 residues. The DNA for the CDR3 is TGCGCCAGCAGCTTGGATGGAGGGGCGGGGAAGACCCAGTACTTC. Amino acid sequence: CASSLDGGAGKTQYF.

This clone has more than one count but fewer than ten. The chain employs TRBV10-3 and TRBJ1-6, with a possible D match to TRBD1 (5 bases). V was trimmed by 2 bases and J by 8 bases, leaving 22 bases between them. The CDR3 covers 18 residues. The germline V gene has CDR1 ENHRY and CDR2 SYGVKD. Written as DNA, the CDR3 is TGTGCCATCAGTGAGGGGCCCCTGGGGCCTAATGGATATTCACCCCTCCACTTT. Protein sequence: CAISEGPLGPNGYSPLHF.

Only one count was recorded for this clone. J is TRBJ1-5 and V is TRBV30; weak D call: TRBD1 (6 bases). The CDR3 spans 14 residues. V was trimmed by 0 bases and J by 3 bases, leaving 9 bases between them. The germline V gene has CDR1 GTSNPN and CDR2 SVGIG (reference sequence). CDR3 in amino acids: CAWSVPGVNQPQHF. In nucleotides, the CDR3 is TGTGCCTGGAGTGTACCAGGGGTCAATCAGCCCCAGCATTTT.

The rearrangement joins TRBV6-5 to TRBJ2-1; 8 positions match TRBD1. V gave up 6 bases and J gave up 1 base; unmatched junction bases: 5. Germline CDR1 reads MNHEY; CDR2 reads SVGAGI. This CDR3 spans 15 amino acids. The chain's CDR3 is CASSVQGVSYNEQFF. The CDR3, as DNA: TGTGCCAGCAGCGTACAGGGGGTGTCCTACAATGAGCAGTTCTTC.

This chain joins TRBV6-5 and TRBJ2-7; 9 nucleotides align to TRBD2. Germline V lookup: CDR1 MNHEY, CDR2 SVGAGI. The length of the CDR3 is 13 residues. The V segment lost 10 bases and the J segment 7 bases; nucleotides outside the gene matches: 11. The CDR3: CATGLDSGSEQYV. The CDR3 DNA reads as TGTGCCACCGGGTTGGATAGCGGGAGTGAGCAGTACGTC.

The genes are TRBV4-1 and TRBJ1-5; 9 nucleotides match TRBD1. The J segment lost 9 bases and the V segment lost 0 bases, leaving 6 bases of the junction unmatched. The CDR3 is 15 residues long. Germline V gene data show CDR1 as MGHRA and CDR2 as YSYEKL. The CDR3 nucleotides read TGCGCCAGCAGCCAAGATTCCGGGACAGGGCGGCCCCAGCATTTT. Translated: CASSQDSGTGRPQHF.

The V call is TRBV6-4, the J call TRBJ2-2; 8 nucleotides align to TRBD1. The CDR3 sequence is 15 residues long. Germline V CDR1 and CDR2: MRHNA, SNTAGT. V was clipped by 11 bases and J by 3 bases; unmatched bases: 11. CDR3 nucleotides: TGTGCCGTCCCCACCAGGGGGCCCTACACCGGGGAGCTGTTTTTT. Protein product: CAVPTRGPYTGELFF.

The chain carries TRBV28 and TRBJ2-1, with TRBD2 matching 11 bases. J lost 8 bases, V lost 6 bases, and 9 bases had no gene match. The CDR3 loop spans 15 amino acids. The germline V gene encodes CDR1 MDHEN and CDR2 SYDVKM. CDR3 sequence: CASRLIAGGPHEQFF. The CDR3 DNA sequence: TGTGCCAGCAGACTGATAGCGGGGGGGCCGCATGAGCAGTTCTTC.

This rearrangement joins TRBV3-1 (or the pseudogene TRBV3-2) to TRBJ1-6; tentative D call: TRBD1 (5 bases). The ends were cut back, 0 bases at V and 9 bases at J, with 12 bases in the middle. Germline CDR1 LGHDT, CDR2 YNNKEL (reference sequence). This CDR3 spans 15 amino acids. CDR3 in amino acids: CASSQEGRAPSPLHF. CDR3 sequence (DNA): TGTGCCAGCAGCCAAGAGGGCAGGGCCCCTTCACCCCTCCACTTT.

This clone occurred a few times. This rearrangement joins TRBV14 to TRBJ2-7; a weak D match, TRBD2 (7 bases). V was cut by 1 base and J by 0 bases, with 16 bases left in between. The germline V gene encodes CDR1 SGHDN and CDR2 FVKESK. The CDR3 length is 17 residues. CDR3 protein: CASSQGSRGGFSYEQYV. In nucleotides, the CDR3 is TGTGCCAGCAGCCAAGGTTCGAGGGGGGGCTTCTCCTACGAGCAGTACGTC.

Only a few counts were recorded for this clone. The genes are TRBV30 and TRBJ1-2; the match to TRBD1 covers 12 bases. Germline CDR1 is GTSNPN and CDR2 is SVGIG (reference sequence). The CDR3 spans 16 residues. V trimming: 5 bases; J trimming: 8 bases; junction bases outside the gene matches: 15. The CDR3 DNA sequence: TGTGCCTGGCACCGGGACAGGGGGCGCGAATCTAGGGGCTACACCTTC. It specifies CAWHRDRGRESRGYTF. The full variable domain, rest sourced from reference TRBV30 and TRBJ1-2, is SQTIHQWPATLVQPVGSPLSLECTVEGTSNPNLYWYRQAAGRGLQLLFYSVGIGQISSEVPQNLSASRPQDRQFILSSKKLLLSDSGFYLCAWHRDRGRESRGYTFGSGTRLTVV.

This sequence joins TRBV5-1 and TRBJ2-1; 9 nucleotides agree with TRBD2. Trimming removed 2 bases from V and 4 bases from J; junction bases left unmatched: 7. Germline V gene data show CDR1 as SGHRS and CDR2 as YFSETQ. The CDR3 is made up of 16 amino acids. The CDR3 DNA reads as TGCGCCAGCAGCTTAGGCAGCGGGGGGATTTACAATGAGCAGTTCTTC. It translates to CASSLGSGGIYNEQFF.

With regard to this clone: The DNA is omitted, as the CDR3 cannot be located on it reliably, and the CDR3 follows TCRdb's listing. The chain's CDR3 is CASRVGDGTACFF. The genes are TRBV5-1 and TRBJ1-1. Looked up from germline, CDR1 is SGHRS and CDR2 is YFSETQ. The CDR3 spans 13 amino acids, including both terminal residues.

V and J are TRBV7-2 and TRBJ2-1, with D maybe TRBD2 (6 bases). The CDR3 is made up of 17 amino acids. The germline CDR1 and CDR2 sequences are SGHTA and FQGNSA. Trimming left V 5 bases short and J 7 bases short, with 24 bases between. As DNA, the CDR3 is TGTGCCAGCAGCGAACTTAGCGGCGCCGCCATCTTGAATGAGCAGTTCTTC. It encodes CASSELSGAAILNEQFF.

The genes are TRBV5-1 and TRBJ2-2, with D possibly TRBD1 on 5 matching bases. The CDR3 loop spans 15 amino acids. From germline, CDR1 is SGHRS and CDR2 YFSETQ. With 4 bases removed from V and 2 bases from J, the gap between germline ends came to 12 bases. The CDR3 reads CASSPGHGNTGELFF. CDR3 DNA sequence: TGCGCCAGCAGCCCCGGACACGGAAACACCGGGGAGCTGTTTTTT.

The rearrangement joins TRBV12-5 to TRBJ2-1; maybe TRBD1 (6 bases). Germline V gene data show CDR1 as LGHNT and CDR2 as FRNRAP. The CDR3 loop spans 16 amino acids. The V end lost 5 bases, the J end lost 9 bases, and 23 bases lay between the germline ends. CDR3 sequence reads: CASGTQTGTGLVEQFF. CDR3 coding DNA: TGTGCTAGTGGTACTCAAACAGGGACGGGGTTGGTTGAGCAGTTCTTC.

CDR3 protein: CASRSSGGAFNEQFF. CDR3 bases: TGTGCCAGCAGGTCTAGCGGGGGGGCATTTAATGAGCAGTTCTTC. This sequence joins TRBV2 and TRBJ2-1; 12 bases agree with TRBD2. In germline, CDR1 is SNHLY, CDR2 FYNNEI. Losses at the gene ends were 6 bases for V and 7 bases for J; bases not matched to a gene: 7. CDR3 length: 15 residues.

The genes are TRBV5-4 and TRBJ2-3; unclear D gene. The V gene's germline CDR1 is SGHNT and CDR2 YYREEE (reference sequence). The CDR3 is made up of 16 amino acids. V lost 0 bases and J 0 bases, leaving 11 bases between the germline ends. This CDR3 reads CASSLGLGVSTDTQYF. The DNA of the CDR3 is TGTGCCAGCAGCTTGGGCCTAGGAGTCAGCACAGATACGCAGTATTTT.

This clone was picked up a small number of times. V usage is TRBV7-2 and J usage is TRBJ1-3; D gene unclear. V was clipped by 0 bases and J by 0 bases, with 3 bases between them. Germline CDR1 is SGHTA and CDR2 is FQGNSA. The CDR3 runs to 14 residues. CDR3: CASSLAASGNTIYF. The DNA for the CDR3 is TGTGCCAGCAGCTTAGCAGCCTCTGGAAACACCATATATTTT. The entire variable domain, with the rest obtained from reference TRBV7-2 and TRBJ1-3, is as follows: GAGVSQSPSNKVTEKGKDVELRCDPISGHTALYWYRQSLGQGLEFLIYFQGNSAPDKSGLPSDRFSAERTGGSVSTLTIQRTQQEDSAVYLCASSLAASGNTIYFGEGSWLTVV.